The 2 T cell receptor beta chains given below trace back to one sample, sequenced in a study of vaccination and CD4 T cells after COVID-19. These TCRs are of unknown antigen specificity. The Oncomine TCR Beta short-read assay was applied to DNA of cultured CD4+ T cells. TCRdb itself ran the PCR reads through MiXCR, one entry per CDR3 protein. The sample includes over 14,000 distinct CDR3 sequences, 51% of them seen just once. Treatment reported: approximately nine-day PBMC culture with coronavirus spike peptide pools or control peptides (ViraFEST assay). Sequencing input: CD4+ T cells from blood, cultured in vitro. Receptor source: a human donor who had recovered from COVID-19.

This clonotype is judged large. The chain recombines TRBV25-1 with TRBJ2-7; weak D call: TRBD1 (5 bases). The V end lost 1 base, the J end lost 6 bases, and 13 bases lay between the germline ends. CDR1 MGHDK and CDR2 SYGVNS come from the germline V gene. The CDR3 covers 14 residues. CDR3 sequence: CASSEWGWGIEQYF. CDR3 coding DNA: TGTGCCAGCAGTGAATGGGGATGGGGCATCGAGCAGTACTTC.

The chain is built from TRBV20-1 and TRBJ1-4; D is possibly TRBD1 (5 bases). This CDR3 comprises 19 residues. Between the trimmed V and J ends, which lost 6 bases and 0 bases, there was a span of 26 bases. Germline CDR1 reads DFQATT; CDR2 reads SNEGSKA (reference sequence). The CDR3 here is CSAPDPGHRIWTTNEKLFF. CDR3 DNA sequence: TGCAGTGCCCCAGACCCCGGACATAGGATATGGACAACTAATGAAAAACTGTTTTTT.